This T cell receptor beta chain was sequenced during a study of cytomegalovirus exposure and HLA in healthy donors. About the study: The 130 or so validation repertoires were reported in a later analysis to have been generated on the same platform as the approximately 600 first-cohort repertoires.

Trimming removed 5 bases from V and 2 bases from J; junction bases left unmatched: 4. Germline V gives CDR1 MNHEY, CDR2 SMNVEV (reference sequence). This CDR3 contains 16 residues. Produced via immunoSEQ multiplex PCR; TCRdb's table is partial and in-frame only. The profile shows about 220,000 clones, about 89% of them singletons. The donors belonged to the 120-subject validation cohort, separate from the roughly 650-subject first cohort. Study-level results: The investigators catalogued about 170 TCR beta chains as cytomegalovirus-associated. For cytomegalovirus status, the classifier reportedly gave diagnoses with high specificity and sensitivity.

A note on this clone: Its antigen is unknown.

This chain joins TRBV27 and TRBJ2-1; 12 bases are shared with TRBD2. The sample consisted of PBMCs. The clonotype comes from a woman aged 18-35 years in good health and CMV-seronegative. The CDR3 protein is CASSRTSGAAYNEQFF. CDR3 bases: TGTGCCAGCAGTAGGACTAGCGGGGCCGCCTACAATGAGCAGTTCTTC.